This TCR beta chain was sequenced for a study of cytomegalovirus exposure and HLA in healthy donors. Germline CDR1 reads SQVTM; CDR2 reads ANQGSEA. The CDR3 runs 13 residues. Trimming took 6 bases from V and 2 from J; bases not matched to a gene: 2. Study findings and constraints: A subsequent analysis found that TCR clusters from the first cohort also tended to co-occur in the 90 to 150 validation repertoires, with about 93% of cluster scores above 0.

This clone was observed a single time. As yet, its antigen is unknown. Produced via immunoSEQ multiplex PCR; TCRdb's table is partial and in-frame only. The repertoire holds about 98,000 clones, with about 90% as singletons. This clonotype originated in a young man in good health and CMV-seropositive. The material sequenced was PBMCs. The V call is TRBV29-1, the J call TRBJ1-2; 11 bases align to TRBD1. Here the CDR3 reads CSVGTGGNYGYTF. Written as DNA, the CDR3 is TGCAGCGTCGGGACAGGGGGGAACTATGGCTACACCTTC.